Each of the 2 T cell receptor beta chains below was sequenced from the same sample in a study of cytomegalovirus exposure and HLA in healthy donors. The PCR contained 60 Vbeta and 13 Jbeta primers. The method was immunoSEQ multiplex PCR; TCRdb's version includes in-frame clones alone and lacks a portion of them. The data show some 110,000 clones, around 81% seen once. Sequenced: PBMCs. These receptors were collected from a woman in her twenties or thirties in good health and CMV-seronegative.

The chain uses TRBV6-1 and TRBJ2-3; the D gene is possibly TRBD1 (6 bases). Germline V gene data show CDR1 as MNHNS and CDR2 as SASEGT. V lost 3 bases to trimming and J lost 3 bases, with 13 bases between them. The CDR3 extends over 15 amino acids. The DNA for the CDR3 is TGTGCCAGCAGTGATCAGGGGCGATTGACAGATACGCAGTATTTT. This codes for CASSDQGRLTDTQYF.

The sample holds one count of this clone. V gene TRBV19 combines with J gene TRBJ2-3; D not certain. Deletions cut 4 bases from V and 8 bases from J, with 10 bases between. CDR1 LNHDA and CDR2 SQIVND come from the germline V gene (reference sequence). The CDR3 extends over 12 amino acids. CDR3 sequence: CASSTPRGTQYF. DNA of the CDR3: TGTGCCAGTAGTACCCCCCGAGGTACGCAGTATTTT.